This record concerns one T cell receptor (beta chain) sequence. Data came from immunoSEQ multiplex PCR; TCRdb stores just in-frame clones and leaves some out. Of some 94,000 clones detected, roughly nine tenths appear once; the ten largest clones hold around 18%. This sample stems from a study of blood T cell repertoires in COVID-19. Study-wide background: Sites across the United States, Italy and Spain contributed samples from acute and convalescent COVID-19. From T cells, B-cell-depleted T cells, or PBMCs came the material, which was cDNA or gDNA.

CDR3 size: 13 residues. CDR1 is ENHRY, CDR2 SYGVKD, per germline. V lost 8 bases to trimming and J lost 4 bases, with 14 bases between them. Seattle-derived patients entered the study during active infection and were followed longitudinally. Material for sequencing was peripheral blood. This TCR was sampled from a woman in her sixties or seventies with COVID-19, enrolled during active disease. J is TRBJ1-2 and V is TRBV10-3; weak D call: TRBD1 (5 bases). The CDR3 sequence: CAIGGEQIYGYTF. The CDR3 coding sequence is TGTGCCATCGGGGGGGAACAGATCTATGGCTACACCTTC.